What follows describes a single T cell receptor beta chain. The antigen is not known. The CDR3 length is 13 residues. With 7 bases removed from V and 5 bases from J, the gap between germline ends came to 15 bases. Germline-derived CDR1 and CDR2 are SQVTM and ANQGSEA. The sample belongs to a study of early T cells in non-severe SARS-CoV-2 infection. Study summary: Alpha and beta chains were unpaired, from unsorted whole-blood bulk RNA.

Individual cDNA molecules carried attached unique molecular identifiers. Each CDR3 protein is one row after TCRdb ran MiXCR on the 5' RACE reads. This sample has some 73,000 distinct CDR3 sequences, with roughly 12% found just once. Study conclusions and caveats: Clonotype matching in VDJdb favored anti-spike CD8 responses and did not capture private and CD4 specificities.

The rearrangement links TRBV29-1 to TRBJ2-4; perhaps TRBD1 as D (6 bases). This receptor was identified in an adult who was a healthcare worker with PCR-confirmed SARS-CoV-2 infection or an uninfected control (not recorded which). Sequencing used whole blood. CDR3 region: CSGIQGSENIQYF. CDR3 in DNA: TGCAGCGGGATACAGGGATCCGAAAACATTCAGTACTTC.